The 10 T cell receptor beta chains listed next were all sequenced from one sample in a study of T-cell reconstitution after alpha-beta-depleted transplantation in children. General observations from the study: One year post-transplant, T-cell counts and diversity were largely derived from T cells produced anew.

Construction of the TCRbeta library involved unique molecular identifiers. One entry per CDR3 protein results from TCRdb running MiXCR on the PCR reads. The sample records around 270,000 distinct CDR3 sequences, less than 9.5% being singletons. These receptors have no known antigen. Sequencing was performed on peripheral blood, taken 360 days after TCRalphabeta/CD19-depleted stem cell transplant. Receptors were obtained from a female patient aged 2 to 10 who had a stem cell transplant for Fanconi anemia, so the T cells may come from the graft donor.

In DNA form, the CDR3 reads TGTGCCAGCAGCAAGGGACAGGGAATGAGACTAGGAATGAACATTCAGTACTTC. It is translated as CASSKGQGMRLGMNIQYF. The chain carries TRBV11-2 and TRBJ2-4, with 9 positions matching TRBD1. In germline, CDR1 is SGHAT, CDR2 FQNNGV. The CDR3 consists of 18 residues. V lost 5 bases, J lost 7 bases, and 18 bases stayed unmatched.

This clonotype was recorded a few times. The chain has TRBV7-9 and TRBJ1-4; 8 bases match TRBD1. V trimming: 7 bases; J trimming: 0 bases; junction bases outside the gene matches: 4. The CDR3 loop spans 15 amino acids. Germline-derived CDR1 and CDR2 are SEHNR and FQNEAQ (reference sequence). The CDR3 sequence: CASNGQGATNEKLFF. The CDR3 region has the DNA TGTGCCAGCAATGGACAGGGTGCAACTAATGAAAAACTGTTTTTT.

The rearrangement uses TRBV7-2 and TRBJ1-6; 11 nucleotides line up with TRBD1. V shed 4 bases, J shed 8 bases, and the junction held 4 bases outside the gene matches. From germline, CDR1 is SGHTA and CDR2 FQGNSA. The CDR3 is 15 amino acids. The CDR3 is CASSSGQGVYSPLHF. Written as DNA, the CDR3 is TGTGCCAGCAGCTCGGGACAGGGGGTATATTCACCCCTCCACTTT.

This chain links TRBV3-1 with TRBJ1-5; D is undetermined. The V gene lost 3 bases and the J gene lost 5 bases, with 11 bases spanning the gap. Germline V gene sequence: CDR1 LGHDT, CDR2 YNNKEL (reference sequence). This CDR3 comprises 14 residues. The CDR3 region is CASSHTGRHQPQHF. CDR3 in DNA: TGTGCCAGCAGCCACACGGGTCGCCATCAGCCCCAGCATTTT.

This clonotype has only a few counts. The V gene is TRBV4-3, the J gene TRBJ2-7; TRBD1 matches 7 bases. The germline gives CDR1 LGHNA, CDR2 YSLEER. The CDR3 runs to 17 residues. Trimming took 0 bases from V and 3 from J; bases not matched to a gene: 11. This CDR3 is CASSQDRTGASLYEQYF. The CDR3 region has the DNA TGCGCCAGCAGCCAAGACAGAACAGGGGCTAGCCTCTACGAGCAGTACTTC.

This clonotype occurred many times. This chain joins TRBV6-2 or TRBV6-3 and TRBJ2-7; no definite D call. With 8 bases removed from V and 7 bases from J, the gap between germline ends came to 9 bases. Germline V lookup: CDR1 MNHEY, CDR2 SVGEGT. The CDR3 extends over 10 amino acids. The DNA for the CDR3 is TGTGCCAGCGCTACCTTGGAGCAGTACTTC. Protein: CASATLEQYF.

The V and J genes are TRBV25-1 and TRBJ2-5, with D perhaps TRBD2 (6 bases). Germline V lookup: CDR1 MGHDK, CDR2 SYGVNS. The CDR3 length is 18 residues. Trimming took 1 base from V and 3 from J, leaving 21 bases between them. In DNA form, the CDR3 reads TGTGCCAGCAGTGAATTGGTGAGCAGCCGGGAGCCCGAAGAGACCCAGTACTTC. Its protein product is CASSELVSSREPEETQYF. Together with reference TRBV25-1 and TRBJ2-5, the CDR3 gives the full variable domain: EADIYQTPRYLVIGTGKKITLECSQTMGHDKMYWYQQDPGMELHLIHYSYGVNSTEKGDLSSESTVSRIRTEHFPLTLESARPSHTSQYLCASSELVSSREPEETQYFGPGTRLLVL.

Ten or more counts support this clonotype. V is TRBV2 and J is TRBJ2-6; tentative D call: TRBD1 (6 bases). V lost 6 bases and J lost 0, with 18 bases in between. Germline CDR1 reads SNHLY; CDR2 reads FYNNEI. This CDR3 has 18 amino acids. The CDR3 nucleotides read TGTGCCAGCAGGGGAACAGGGATAGGATTCTCTGGGGCCAACGTCCTGACTTTC. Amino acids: CASRGTGIGFSGANVLTF. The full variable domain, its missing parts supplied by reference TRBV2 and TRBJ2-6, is EPEVTQTPSHQVTQMGQEVILRCVPISNHLYFYWYRQILGQKVEFLVSFYNNEISEKSEIFDDQFSVERPDGSNFTLKIRSTKLEDSAMYFCASRGTGIGFSGANVLTFGAGSRLTVL.

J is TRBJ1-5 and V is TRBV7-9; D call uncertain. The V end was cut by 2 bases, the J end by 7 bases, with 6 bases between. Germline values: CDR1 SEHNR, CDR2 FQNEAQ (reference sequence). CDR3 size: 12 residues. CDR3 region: CASSLQQQPQHF. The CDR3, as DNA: TGTGCCAGCAGCTTACAGCAGCAGCCCCAGCATTTT.

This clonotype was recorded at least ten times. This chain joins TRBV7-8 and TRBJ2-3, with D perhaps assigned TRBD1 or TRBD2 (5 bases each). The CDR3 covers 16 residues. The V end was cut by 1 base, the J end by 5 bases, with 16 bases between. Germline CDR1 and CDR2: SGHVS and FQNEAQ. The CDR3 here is CASSLVRGSRGDTQYF. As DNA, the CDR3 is TGTGCCAGCAGCTTAGTGAGGGGAAGCCGTGGAGATACGCAGTATTTT.